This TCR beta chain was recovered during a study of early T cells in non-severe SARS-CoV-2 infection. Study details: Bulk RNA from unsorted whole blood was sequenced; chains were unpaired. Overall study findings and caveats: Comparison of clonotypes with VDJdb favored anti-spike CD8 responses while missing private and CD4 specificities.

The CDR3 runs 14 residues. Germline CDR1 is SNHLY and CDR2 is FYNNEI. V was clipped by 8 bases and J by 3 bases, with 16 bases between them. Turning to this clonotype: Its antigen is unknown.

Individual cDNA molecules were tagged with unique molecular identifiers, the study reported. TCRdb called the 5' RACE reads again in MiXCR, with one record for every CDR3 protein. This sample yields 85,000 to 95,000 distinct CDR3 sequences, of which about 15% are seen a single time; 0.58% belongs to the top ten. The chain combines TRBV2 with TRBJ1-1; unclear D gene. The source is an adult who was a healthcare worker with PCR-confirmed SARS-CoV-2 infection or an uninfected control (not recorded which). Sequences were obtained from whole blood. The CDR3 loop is CASCNNEGDTEAFF. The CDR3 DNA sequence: TGTGCCAGCTGTAATAATGAGGGAGACACTGAAGCTTTCTTT. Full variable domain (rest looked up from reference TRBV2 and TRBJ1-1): EPEVTQTPSHQVTQMGQEVILRCVPISNHLYFYWYRQILGQKVEFLVSFYNNEISEKSEIFDDQFSVERPDGSNFTLKIRSTKLEDSAMYFCASCNNEGDTEAFFGQGTRLTVV.